The clone carrying this T cell receptor (beta chain) was detected ten times or more. Its matching antigen is unknown. TCRdb recomputed calls from the 5' RACE reads with MiXCR, one row per CDR3 protein. The sample comprises about 9,600 distinct CDR3 sequences, 5.5% to 7.5% of which are singletons, and less than 8.5% rests with the top ten. These data belong to a study of spatial heterogeneity in lung cancer. Study observations and caveats: Sequencing reached an estimated coverage of tumor T cells that was only 5.5% to 7% for alpha chains and more than 12% for beta chains. Expanded intratumoral alpha and beta TCR counts tracked tumor mutation counts.

Time point given: sample taken at primary tumor resection. Whole RNA from tumor, nontumor lung or frozen PBMC was sequenced unsorted. Germline CDR1 and CDR2: SGHDN and FVKESK. Trimming removed 6 bases from V and 6 bases from J; junction bases left unmatched: 7. The CDR3 spans 13 residues. Sequenced material: lung tumor tissue, taken at surgery. The V gene is TRBV14, the J gene TRBJ1-1, with 7 bases matching TRBD1. The source is a female donor with early-stage non-small cell lung cancer. CDR3 residues: CASRTGTVAEAFF. The CDR3 nucleotides read TGTGCCAGCAGAACCGGGACAGTGGCTGAAGCTTTCTTT.